Given below is one T cell receptor (beta chain) in context. The PCR made use of 60 Vbeta and 13 Jbeta primers. TCRdb's copy holds only in-frame clones and misses some; the assay was immunoSEQ multiplex PCR. The table lists some 96,000 clones, approximately 72% of them singletons. The length of the CDR3 is 12 residues. With 6 bases removed from V and 4 bases from J, the gap between germline ends came to 9 bases. Germline V gene lookup returns CDR1 LNHDA and CDR2 SQIVND (reference sequence). The data were obtained in a study of cytomegalovirus exposure and HLA in healthy donors. Source material: PBMCs. The source is a man aged 40-49 years in good health and CMV-seropositive. This rearrangement joins TRBV19 to TRBJ1-2; perhaps TRBD1 as D (5 bases). The CDR3 here is CASRDTLYGYTF. The CDR3 DNA is TGTGCCAGTAGGGACACGCTCTATGGCTACACCTTC. Full variable domain (rest looked up from reference TRBV19 and TRBJ1-2): DGGITQSPKYLFRKEGQNVTLSCEQNLNHDAMYWYRQDPGQGLRLIYYSQIVNDFQKGDIAEGYSVSREKKESFPLTVTSAQKNPTAFYLCASRDTLYGYTFGSGTRLTVV.